A selection of T cell receptor beta chains follows, all from one sample in a study of siplizumab effects on memory and regulatory T cells. Profiling relied on immunoSEQ multiplex PCR, and the TCRdb table lists in-frame clones only, not all of them. The data hold 120,000 or so clones, with about nine tenths observed a single time. The sequencing sample was made of CD4+ T cells sorted from blood. The receptors shown here come from a human donor in good health. CDR3s include the opening cysteine and the closing phenylalanine or tryptophan. The order of the fields is CDR3 protein, CDR3 DNA, D gene, V gene, clone size, J gene. D genes are given only for firm matches. Rows may omit the clone size; those that give it use once, few, many or a size class.

CDR3aa: CASSYTRHDGYTF
CDR3nt: TGTGCCAGCAGTTATACCAGACACGATGGCTACACCTTC
d_gene: NA
v_gene: TRBV6-5
abundance: NA
j_gene: TRBJ1-2

CDR3aa: CASSVLQVDTEAFF
CDR3nt: TGTGCCAGCAGCGTCCTCCAGGTGGACACTGAAGCTTTCTTT
d_gene: NA
v_gene: TRBV6-1
abundance: few
j_gene: TRBJ1-1

CDR3aa: CASSPNPLANYGYTF
CDR3nt: TGTGCCAGCAGTCCCAACCCCCTCGCTAACTATGGCTACACCTTC
d_gene: NA
v_gene: TRBV27
abundance: NA
j_gene: TRBJ1-2

CDR3aa: CAITVGQGWEQYF
CDR3nt: TGTGCCATCACCGTCGGACAGGGGTGGGAGCAGTACTTC
d_gene: TRBD1
v_gene: TRBV10-3
abundance: NA
j_gene: TRBJ2-7

CDR3aa: CASSVFQGAYEQYF
CDR3nt: TGTGCCAGCAGTGTATTCCAGGGGGCTTACGAGCAGTACTTC
d_gene: TRBD1
v_gene: TRBV6-5
abundance: NA
j_gene: TRBJ2-7

CDR3aa: CASSGTDSNVLTF
CDR3nt: TGTGCCAGCAGTGGTACGGACTCCAACGTCCTGACTTTC
d_gene: NA
v_gene: TRBV2
abundance: NA
j_gene: TRBJ2-6

CDR3aa: CASSPWKGLRNEQFF
CDR3nt: TGTGCCAGCAGTCCCTGGAAGGGGCTGAGGAATGAGCAGTTCTTC
d_gene: NA
v_gene: TRBV27
abundance: NA
j_gene: TRBJ2-1

CDR3aa: CASSLLTSGAGQETQYF
CDR3nt: TGCGCCAGCAGCTTGCTGACTAGCGGGGCGGGCCAAGAGACCCAGTACTTC
d_gene: TRBD2
v_gene: TRBV5-1
abundance: NA
j_gene: TRBJ2-5

CDR3aa: CASSTAGTHQETQYF
CDR3nt: TGTGCCAGTAGTACCGCCGGGACCCATCAAGAGACCCAGTACTTC
d_gene: NA
v_gene: TRBV19
abundance: NA
j_gene: TRBJ2-5

CDR3aa: CASSPGGQGLANQPQHF
CDR3nt: TGTGCCAGCTCACCAGGGGGACAGGGGTTGGCAAATCAGCCCCAGCATTTT
d_gene: TRBD1
v_gene: TRBV18
abundance: NA
j_gene: TRBJ1-5

CDR3aa: CASRTDHLLGFF
CDR3nt: TGTGCCAGCAGAACCGACCATCTATTGGGGTTCTTC
d_gene: NA
v_gene: TRBV2
abundance: NA
j_gene: TRBJ2-1

CDR3aa: CASDGRLNTEAFF
CDR3nt: TGTGCCAGCGATGGCAGATTGAACACTGAAGCTTTCTTT
d_gene: NA
v_gene: TRBV7-9
abundance: few
j_gene: TRBJ1-1

CDR3aa: CASSSGLAGGDTQYF
CDR3nt: TGTGCCAGCAGTTCGGGACTAGCGGGGGGAGATACGCAGTATTTT
d_gene: TRBD2
v_gene: TRBV6-1
abundance: once
j_gene: TRBJ2-3

CDR3aa: CASSPPGFALHF
CDR3nt: TGTGCCAGCAGTCCCCCGGGCTTCGCCCTCCACTTT
d_gene: NA
v_gene: TRBV27
abundance: few
j_gene: TRBJ1-6

CDR3aa: CASIRVGSPLHF
CDR3nt: TGTGCCAGCATCAGGGTCGGTTCACCCCTCCACTTT
d_gene: NA
v_gene: TRBV6-1
abundance: NA
j_gene: TRBJ1-6

CDR3aa: CASSLQGPYQGTQYF
CDR3nt: TGTGCCAGCAGCTTGCAGGGACCGTACCAAGGGACCCAGTACTTC
d_gene: NA
v_gene: TRBV5-6
abundance: NA
j_gene: TRBJ2-5

CDR3aa: CASSSVDYTGELFF
CDR3nt: TGTGCCAGCAGCTCTGTGGATTACACCGGGGAGCTGTTTTTT
d_gene: NA
v_gene: TRBV7-6
abundance: NA
j_gene: TRBJ2-2

CDR3aa: CASSSPRQGTTDTQYF
CDR3nt: TGTGCCAGCAGTTCGCCCCGACAGGGGACCACAGATACGCAGTATTTT
d_gene: TRBD1
v_gene: TRBV6-6
abundance: NA
j_gene: TRBJ2-3

CDR3aa: CASSPAWDSRANYGYTF
CDR3nt: TGTGCCAGCTCACCAGCCTGGGACAGCCGAGCTAACTATGGCTACACCTTC
d_gene: TRBD1
v_gene: TRBV18
abundance: NA
j_gene: TRBJ1-2

CDR3aa: CASTRQSQGNQPQHF
CDR3nt: TGTGCCAGCACCCGACAGTCCCAAGGCAATCAGCCCCAGCATTTT
d_gene: NA
v_gene: TRBV6-1
abundance: NA
j_gene: TRBJ1-5

CDR3aa: CASSLEFVWYGYTF
CDR3nt: TGTGCCAGCAGCTTAGAATTTGTTTGGTATGGCTACACCTTC
d_gene: NA
v_gene: TRBV7-2
abundance: NA
j_gene: TRBJ1-2

CDR3aa: CASSPGLTVETQYF
CDR3nt: TGTGCTAGCAGTCCGGGGCTGACAGTTGAGACCCAGTACTTC
d_gene: NA
v_gene: TRBV7-7
abundance: once
j_gene: TRBJ2-5

CDR3aa: CASSYSNGQGVYGYTF
CDR3nt: TGTGCCAGCAGTTACTCGAACGGCCAGGGGGTCTATGGCTACACCTTC
d_gene: TRBD1
v_gene: TRBV6-5
abundance: NA
j_gene: TRBJ1-2

CDR3aa: CASSSMGQGRNEQFF
CDR3nt: TGCGCCAGCAGCTCGATGGGACAGGGGAGGAATGAGCAGTTCTTC
d_gene: TRBD1
v_gene: TRBV5-1
abundance: NA
j_gene: TRBJ2-1

CDR3aa: CASSLTPGGAYEQYF
CDR3nt: TGTGCCAGCAGCTTAACCCCAGGGGGGGCCTACGAGCAGTACTTC
d_gene: NA
v_gene: TRBV7-3
abundance: once
j_gene: TRBJ2-7

CDR3aa: CASSRGQGTDTQYF
CDR3nt: TGTGCCAGCTCACGGGGACAGGGGACAGATACGCAGTATTTT
d_gene: TRBD1
v_gene: TRBV18
abundance: NA
j_gene: TRBJ2-3

CDR3aa: CASMGTSGELFF
CDR3nt: TGTGCCAGCATGGGGACAAGCGGGGAGCTGTTTTTT
d_gene: NA
v_gene: TRBV6-1
abundance: NA
j_gene: TRBJ2-2

CDR3aa: CASSRGSSYEQYF
CDR3nt: TGTGCCAGCAGTCGGGGGAGCTCCTACGAGCAGTACTTC
d_gene: NA
v_gene: TRBV6-5
abundance: NA
j_gene: TRBJ2-7

CDR3aa: CSVGGTGGDEQYF
CDR3nt: TGCAGCGTTGGGGGGACAGGGGGAGACGAGCAGTACTTC
d_gene: TRBD1
v_gene: TRBV29-1
abundance: NA
j_gene: TRBJ2-7

CDR3aa: CAWSARGQGGTEAFF
CDR3nt: TGTGCCTGGAGTGCCCGAGGACAGGGTGGAACTGAAGCTTTCTTT
d_gene: TRBD1
v_gene: TRBV30
abundance: once
j_gene: TRBJ1-1

CDR3aa: CASKGTVVEKLFF
CDR3nt: TGTGCCAGCAAAGGGACAGTGGTTGAAAAACTGTTTTTT
d_gene: TRBD1
v_gene: TRBV6-5
abundance: NA
j_gene: TRBJ1-4

CDR3aa: CASSRIAGTSGSSYNEQFF
CDR3nt: TGTGCCAGCAGCCGTATCGCCGGGACTAGCGGGAGCTCCTACAATGAGCAGTTCTTC
d_gene: TRBD2
v_gene: TRBV4-2
abundance: NA
j_gene: TRBJ2-1

CDR3aa: CASRNDRNQPQHF
CDR3nt: TGTGCCAGCAGAAATGACAGGAATCAGCCCCAGCATTTT
d_gene: NA
v_gene: TRBV28
abundance: NA
j_gene: TRBJ1-5

CDR3aa: CASRPGGSGSGGPSTDTQYF
CDR3nt: TGTGCCAGCCGGCCAGGGGGCTCCGGGAGCGGGGGGCCTAGCACAGATACGCAGTATTTT
d_gene: NA
v_gene: TRBV5-4
abundance: NA
j_gene: TRBJ2-3

CDR3aa: CASSSTTPGTDTQYF
CDR3nt: TGTGCCAGCAGCTCGACAACCCCAGGGACAGATACGCAGTATTTT
d_gene: NA
v_gene: TRBV13
abundance: NA
j_gene: TRBJ2-3

CDR3aa: CASRPGQTNTEAFF
CDR3nt: TGTGCCAGCAGACCGGGACAGACGAACACTGAAGCTTTCTTT
d_gene: TRBD1
v_gene: TRBV6-5
abundance: NA
j_gene: TRBJ1-1

CDR3aa: CASSLVSSGGRETQYF
CDR3nt: TGTGCCAGCAGCTTAGTTTCTAGCGGGGGCAGGGAGACCCAGTACTTC
d_gene: TRBD2
v_gene: TRBV7-9
abundance: NA
j_gene: TRBJ2-5

CDR3aa: CASWGAGTSTYEQYF
CDR3nt: TGTGCCAGCTGGGGGGCCGGGACCTCGACCTACGAGCAGTACTTC
d_gene: NA
v_gene: TRBV27
abundance: NA
j_gene: TRBJ2-7

CDR3aa: CASSHGDTQYF
CDR3nt: TGTGCCAGCAGCCACGGAGATACGCAGTATTTT
d_gene: NA
v_gene: TRBV6-5
abundance: NA
j_gene: TRBJ2-3

CDR3aa: CASSSSSGLASNTGELFF
CDR3nt: TGTGCCAGCAGTTCCTCATCCGGACTAGCGTCGAACACCGGGGAGCTGTTTTTT
d_gene: TRBD2
v_gene: TRBV28
abundance: NA
j_gene: TRBJ2-2

CDR3aa: CASGYGDRANEQYF
CDR3nt: TGTGCCAGCGGTTACGGGGACAGGGCTAACGAGCAGTACTTC
d_gene: TRBD1
v_gene: TRBV2
abundance: NA
j_gene: TRBJ2-7

CDR3aa: CASSGFTDTQYF
CDR3nt: TGTGCCAGCAGCGGGTTCACAGATACGCAGTATTTT
d_gene: NA
v_gene: TRBV28
abundance: NA
j_gene: TRBJ2-3

CDR3aa: CASRQGGNEQYF
CDR3nt: TGTGCCAGCCGACAGGGCGGGAACGAGCAGTACTTC
d_gene: NA
v_gene: TRBV2
abundance: NA
j_gene: TRBJ2-7

CDR3aa: CASRFDRGSTSSSYEQYF
CDR3nt: TGTGCCAGCAGATTCGACAGGGGCTCTACGTCGAGCTCCTACGAGCAGTACTTC
d_gene: TRBD1
v_gene: TRBV7-9
abundance: NA
j_gene: TRBJ2-7

CDR3aa: CAWSAHRGHGYTF
CDR3nt: TGTGCCTGGAGTGCCCACCGGGGCCATGGCTACACCTTC
d_gene: NA
v_gene: TRBV30
abundance: NA
j_gene: TRBJ1-2

CDR3aa: CASSLSLRGGSETQYF
CDR3nt: TGTGCCAGCAGCTTATCCCTGCGGGGGGGATCGGAGACCCAGTACTTC
d_gene: TRBD2
v_gene: TRBV13
abundance: NA
j_gene: TRBJ2-5

CDR3aa: CASSGQGEWDTQYF
CDR3nt: TGCGCCAGCAGCGGACAGGGAGAATGGGATACGCAGTATTTT
d_gene: TRBD1
v_gene: TRBV5-1
abundance: NA
j_gene: TRBJ2-3

CDR3aa: CASSPGAERNYGYTF
CDR3nt: TGTGCCAGCTCACCAGGGGCAGAACGTAACTATGGCTACACCTTC
d_gene: NA
v_gene: TRBV18
abundance: NA
j_gene: TRBJ1-2

CDR3aa: CASSLDGSPNTQYF
CDR3nt: TGTGCCAGCAGCTTAGATGGAAGTCCAAATACGCAGTATTTT
d_gene: NA
v_gene: TRBV11-2
abundance: NA
j_gene: TRBJ2-3

CDR3aa: CASSVGLAGVEQYF
CDR3nt: TGTGCCAGCAGCGTGGGGCTAGCGGGGGTAGAGCAGTACTTC
d_gene: TRBD2
v_gene: TRBV9
abundance: NA
j_gene: TRBJ2-7

CDR3aa: CASSGQSGGSPLHF
CDR3nt: TGTGCCAGCAGCGGACAGTCAGGGGGTTCACCCCTCCACTTT
d_gene: TRBD1
v_gene: TRBV2
abundance: NA
j_gene: TRBJ1-6

CDR3aa: CASGSREGSNIQYF
CDR3nt: TGTGCTAGTGGTTCGAGGGAGGGTTCAAACATTCAGTACTTC
d_gene: TRBD2
v_gene: TRBV12-5
abundance: NA
j_gene: TRBJ2-4

CDR3aa: CASSLDHGDTQYF
CDR3nt: TGTGCCAGCAGCTTAGACCACGGGGATACGCAGTATTTT
d_gene: NA
v_gene: TRBV11-3
abundance: NA
j_gene: TRBJ2-3

CDR3aa: CSVAGGTKWETQYF
CDR3nt: TGCAGCGTTGCCGGGGGGACTAAGTGGGAGACCCAGTACTTC
d_gene: TRBD2
v_gene: TRBV29-1
abundance: NA
j_gene: TRBJ2-5

CDR3aa: CASSSTGGYYEQYF
CDR3nt: TGTGCCAGCAGTTCGACAGGGGGCTACTACGAGCAGTACTTC
d_gene: TRBD1
v_gene: TRBV6-6
abundance: few
j_gene: TRBJ2-7

CDR3aa: CASSATGAGNTIYF
CDR3nt: TGTGCCAGCAGTGCGACGGGGGCTGGAAACACCATATATTTT
d_gene: NA
v_gene: TRBV6-4
abundance: NA
j_gene: TRBJ1-3

CDR3aa: CASSLEEGAIRTEAFF
CDR3nt: TGCGCCAGCAGCTTGGAAGAGGGGGCGATTCGCACTGAAGCTTTCTTT
d_gene: TRBD1
v_gene: TRBV5-1
abundance: NA
j_gene: TRBJ1-1

CDR3aa: CASSKGLAGGSNEQFF
CDR3nt: TGTGCCAGCAGCAAGGGACTAGCGGGAGGGAGCAATGAGCAGTTCTTC
d_gene: TRBD2
v_gene: TRBV11-3
abundance: NA
j_gene: TRBJ2-1

CDR3aa: CASSQVTFFPGPNNEQFF
CDR3nt: TGCGCCAGCAGCCAAGTCACTTTTTTCCCGGGCCCTAACAATGAGCAGTTCTTC
d_gene: NA
v_gene: TRBV4-1
abundance: NA
j_gene: TRBJ2-1